The rows below give T cell receptor beta chains drawn from one sample of a study of cytomegalovirus exposure and HLA in healthy donors. Repertoires were generated with immunoSEQ multiplex PCR, while TCRdb's copy carries only in-frame clones and drops some. Its listing shows some 120,000 clones. Sequencing was done on a sample of PBMCs. The source of these receptors is a man in his late teens or twenties in good health and CMV-seronegative. Each CDR3 is given with its conserved first and last residue. The D gene is left open where the match is weak.

j_gene: TRBJ1-6
v_gene: TRBV27
d_gene: NA
len: 15
CDR3nt: TGTGCCACCCAGGACAAAACTAACCCAAGCTCACCCCTCCACTTT
CDR3aa: CATQDKTNPSSPLHF

j_gene: TRBJ2-7
v_gene: TRBV30
d_gene: TRBD1
len: 15
CDR3nt: TGTGCCTGGAGTGTAGGATCAGGGGGCTACCACGAGCAGTACTTC
CDR3aa: CAWSVGSGGYHEQYF

j_gene: TRBJ1-1
v_gene: TRBV28
d_gene: NA
len: 12
CDR3nt: TGTGCCAGCAGTTTGGTCGGCACTGAAGCTTTCTTT
CDR3aa: CASSLVGTEAFF

j_gene: TRBJ2-4
v_gene: TRBV19
d_gene: NA
len: 16
CDR3nt: TGTGCCAGTAGTATTCGGACTGAATCTAGCCAAAACATTCAGTACTTC
CDR3aa: CASSIRTESSQNIQYF

j_gene: TRBJ2-7
v_gene: TRBV30
d_gene: NA
len: 11
CDR3nt: TGTGCCTGGAGTTCGTCCTACGAGCAGTACTTC
CDR3aa: CAWSSSYEQYF

j_gene: TRBJ1-4
v_gene: TRBV5-4
d_gene: TRBD1
len: 15
CDR3nt: TGTGCCAGCAGTCCCTACCGCGGACAGGGGGAAAAACTGTTTTTT
CDR3aa: CASSPYRGQGEKLFF

j_gene: TRBJ2-4
v_gene: TRBV6-1
d_gene: NA
len: 14
CDR3nt: TGTGCCAGCAGGGACACAATAGCCAAAAACATTCAGTACTTC
CDR3aa: CASRDTIAKNIQYF

j_gene: TRBJ1-2
v_gene: TRBV18
d_gene: TRBD1
len: 16
CDR3nt: TGTGCCAGCTCACCACAACAGGGGTCGACAAACTATGGCTACACCTTC
CDR3aa: CASSPQQGSTNYGYTF

j_gene: TRBJ1-5
v_gene: TRBV28
d_gene: TRBD1
len: 14
CDR3nt: TGTGCCAGCAGTTCGACAGGGCTCAATCAGCCCCAGCATTTT
CDR3aa: CASSSTGLNQPQHF

j_gene: TRBJ2-2
v_gene: TRBV9
d_gene: NA
len: 16
CDR3nt: TGTGCCAGCAGTCCTACCGGGACTTCGATCGCCGGGGAGCTGTTTTTT
CDR3aa: CASSPTGTSIAGELFF

j_gene: TRBJ2-1
v_gene: TRBV19
d_gene: TRBD1
len: 13
CDR3nt: TGTGCCAGTCAACAGGGGACCTACAATGAGCAGTTCTTC
CDR3aa: CASQQGTYNEQFF

j_gene: TRBJ2-3
v_gene: TRBV18
d_gene: NA
len: 14
CDR3nt: TGTGCCAGCTCACCACTTAATCCCACAGATACGCAGTATTTT
CDR3aa: CASSPLNPTDTQYF

j_gene: TRBJ2-7
v_gene: TRBV19
d_gene: NA
len: 17
CDR3nt: TGTGCCAGTAGTACCGGGGTCCTCGCAAGACCGGCCTACGAGCAGTACTTC
CDR3aa: CASSTGVLARPAYEQYF

j_gene: TRBJ1-2
v_gene: TRBV28
d_gene: TRBD1
len: 14
CDR3nt: TGTGCCAGCAGTTGGGACAGGGATGTCTATGGCTACACCTTC
CDR3aa: CASSWDRDVYGYTF

j_gene: TRBJ2-1
v_gene: TRBV28
d_gene: TRBD2
len: 15
CDR3nt: TGTGCCAGCAGCCAGCGGGAGGGCCGCGACAATGAGCAGTTCTTC
CDR3aa: CASSQREGRDNEQFF

j_gene: TRBJ2-7
v_gene: TRBV5-3
d_gene: TRBD2
len: 16
CDR3nt: TGTGCCAGAAGCCGTGGACTAGCGGGGGCCTACTACGAGCAGTACTTC
CDR3aa: CARSRGLAGAYYEQYF

j_gene: TRBJ2-5
v_gene: TRBV5-6
d_gene: TRBD2
len: 18
CDR3nt: TGTGCCAGCAGCTTGGCCAATCGGCACAGCGGGGGGTGGGAGACCCAGTACTTC
CDR3aa: CASSLANRHSGGWETQYF

j_gene: TRBJ1-6
v_gene: TRBV30
d_gene: NA
len: 11
CDR3nt: TGTGCCTGGAGTTTCGATTCACCCCTCCACTTT
CDR3aa: CAWSFDSPLHF

j_gene: TRBJ2-7
v_gene: TRBV2
d_gene: TRBD1
len: 15
CDR3nt: TGTGCCAGCCGAAACGAGGGACAGCCGACCTACGAGCAGTACTTC
CDR3aa: CASRNEGQPTYEQYF

j_gene: TRBJ2-7
v_gene: TRBV19
d_gene: TRBD1
len: 18
CDR3nt: TGTGCCAGTAGTGACCGCCCGGGGACAGGGAAAGCCCCCTACGAGCAGTACTTC
CDR3aa: CASSDRPGTGKAPYEQYF

j_gene: TRBJ1-4
v_gene: TRBV4-1
d_gene: NA
len: 17
CDR3nt: TGCGCCAGCAGCCAAGGCGTCGGGGGGGGGTCTAATGAAAAACTGTTTTTT
CDR3aa: CASSQGVGGGSNEKLFF

j_gene: TRBJ2-7
v_gene: TRBV10-2
d_gene: NA
len: 13
CDR3nt: TGCGCCAGCACTCTGACAGATCTCGGCGAGCAGTACTTC
CDR3aa: CASTLTDLGEQYF

j_gene: TRBJ2-5
v_gene: TRBV25-1
d_gene: NA
len: 14
CDR3nt: TGTGCCAGCAGTGAATCGCACAGCCAAGAGACCCAGTACTTC
CDR3aa: CASSESHSQETQYF

j_gene: TRBJ1-1
v_gene: TRBV7-9
d_gene: NA
len: 13
CDR3nt: TGTGCCAGCAGCGCTAGACCCGGGGGGGAAGCTTTCTTT
CDR3aa: CASSARPGGEAFF

j_gene: TRBJ2-7
v_gene: TRBV7-9
d_gene: NA
len: 14
CDR3nt: TGTGCCAGCAGCCCCGACGGGAGCGGCTACGAGCAGTACTTC
CDR3aa: CASSPDGSGYEQYF

j_gene: TRBJ1-4
v_gene: TRBV28
d_gene: NA
len: 16
CDR3nt: TGTGCCAGCAGCCCCGAAGTTGGGGCCTCGTTAGGAAAACTGTTTTTT
CDR3aa: CASSPEVGASLGKLFF

j_gene: TRBJ2-4
v_gene: TRBV30
d_gene: TRBD2
len: 15
CDR3nt: TGTGCCGGGAACCTGGGGGGGGGACCGATAAACATTCAGTACTTC
CDR3aa: CAGNLGGGPINIQYF

j_gene: TRBJ1-6
v_gene: TRBV5-1
d_gene: TRBD1
len: 15
CDR3nt: TGCGCCAGCAGCAACGGGGACAGTCTCAATTCACCCCTCCACTTT
CDR3aa: CASSNGDSLNSPLHF

j_gene: TRBJ1-2
v_gene: TRBV19
d_gene: TRBD1
len: 14
CDR3nt: TGTGCCAGTAGTCGACAGGGGGAATTCTTTGGCTACACCTTC
CDR3aa: CASSRQGEFFGYTF

j_gene: TRBJ1-5
v_gene: TRBV4-1
d_gene: NA
len: 17
CDR3nt: TGCGCCAGCAGCCAACACCTTCGACAAAGTTCAAAACAGCCCCAGCATTTT
CDR3aa: CASSQHLRQSSKQPQHF

j_gene: TRBJ1-1
v_gene: TRBV28
d_gene: NA
len: 13
CDR3nt: TGTGCCAGCAGATGGACAGAGAACACTGAAGCTTTCTTT
CDR3aa: CASRWTENTEAFF

j_gene: TRBJ2-7
v_gene: TRBV28
d_gene: NA
len: 12
CDR3nt: TGTGCCAGCAGTTTATCTTCCTACGAGCAGTACTTC
CDR3aa: CASSLSSYEQYF

j_gene: TRBJ1-2
v_gene: TRBV9
d_gene: NA
len: 16
CDR3nt: TGTGCCAGCAGCGTTCTTCGCCCGGGGGCTAACTATGGCTACACCTTC
CDR3aa: CASSVLRPGANYGYTF

j_gene: TRBJ2-7
v_gene: TRBV13
d_gene: NA
len: 13
CDR3nt: TGTGCCTCAACCACAGGGAGCCAGGACGAGCAGTACTTC
CDR3aa: CASTTGSQDEQYF

j_gene: TRBJ2-1
v_gene: TRBV12-5
d_gene: TRBD2
len: 18
CDR3nt: TGTGCTAGTGGTCCAGGACTAGCGGGGAGGGGGGTGAACAATGAGCAGTTCTTC
CDR3aa: CASGPGLAGRGVNNEQFF

j_gene: TRBJ1-2
v_gene: TRBV7-2
d_gene: TRBD1
len: 13
CDR3nt: TGTGCCAGCAGCACGAGGACAGGGAACGGCTACACCTTC
CDR3aa: CASSTRTGNGYTF

j_gene: TRBJ2-1
v_gene: TRBV11-3
d_gene: TRBD1
len: 15
CDR3nt: TGTGCCAGCAGCCTGGACAGGGTTTCCTACAATGAGCAGTTCTTC
CDR3aa: CASSLDRVSYNEQFF

j_gene: TRBJ2-6
v_gene: TRBV5-1
d_gene: NA
len: 14
CDR3nt: TGCGCCACCTCCGAAGCTGCTGGGGCCAACGTCCTGACTTTC
CDR3aa: CATSEAAGANVLTF

j_gene: TRBJ2-7
v_gene: TRBV25-1
d_gene: NA
len: 14
CDR3nt: TGTGCCAGCAGCCTTGGGGAGTTCTCCTACGAGCAGTACTTC
CDR3aa: CASSLGEFSYEQYF

j_gene: TRBJ2-6
v_gene: TRBV27
d_gene: TRBD2
len: 20
CDR3nt: TGTGCCAGCAGTTTAATCCCCCCTAGCGGGAGGGCATATGGGGCCAACGTCCTGACTTTC
CDR3aa: CASSLIPPSGRAYGANVLTF

j_gene: TRBJ2-7
v_gene: TRBV6-1
d_gene: TRBD2
len: 18
CDR3nt: TGTGCCAGCAGTGAAGGGGGGGGACCGGGACTAGCCGCCTACGAGCAGTACTTC
CDR3aa: CASSEGGGPGLAAYEQYF

j_gene: TRBJ1-1
v_gene: TRBV29-1
d_gene: NA
len: 14
CDR3nt: TGCAGCGTTGACGGACAGAGAAAAAACACTGAAGCTTTCTTT
CDR3aa: CSVDGQRKNTEAFF